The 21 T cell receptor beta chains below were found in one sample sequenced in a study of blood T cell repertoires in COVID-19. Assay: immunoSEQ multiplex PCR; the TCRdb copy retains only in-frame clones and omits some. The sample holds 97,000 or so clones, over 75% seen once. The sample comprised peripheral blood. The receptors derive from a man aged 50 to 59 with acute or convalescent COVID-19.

The CDR3, as DNA: TGTGCCAGCAGCTTAGGGGGACTGTCATTCTATGGCTACACCTTC. Its translation: CASSLGGLSFYGYTF. The J gene is TRBJ1-2, the V gene TRBV7-2; perhaps TRBD1 as D (5 bases). Trimming removed 1 base from V and 4 bases from J, with 13 bases in between. Germline V gene lookup returns CDR1 SGHTA and CDR2 FQGNSA. The CDR3 loop spans 15 amino acids.

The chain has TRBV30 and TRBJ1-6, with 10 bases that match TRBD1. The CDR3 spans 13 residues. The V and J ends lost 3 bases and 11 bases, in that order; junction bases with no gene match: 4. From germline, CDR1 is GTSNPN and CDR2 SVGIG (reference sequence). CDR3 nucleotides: TGTGCCTGGAGGACAGGGGGCGGAGCACCCCTCCACTTT. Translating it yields CAWRTGGGAPLHF.

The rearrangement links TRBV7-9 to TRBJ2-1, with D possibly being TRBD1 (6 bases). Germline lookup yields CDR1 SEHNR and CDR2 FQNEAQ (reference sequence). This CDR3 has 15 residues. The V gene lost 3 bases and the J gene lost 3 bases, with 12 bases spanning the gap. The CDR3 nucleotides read TGTGCCAGCAGCTTCTCCGGGACAAGCTACAATGAGCAGTTCTTC. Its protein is CASSFSGTSYNEQFF. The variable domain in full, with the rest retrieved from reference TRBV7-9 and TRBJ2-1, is DTGVSQNPRHKITKRGQNVTFRCDPISEHNRLYWYRQTLGQGPEFLTYFQNEAQLEKSRLLSDRFSAERPKGSFSTLEIQRTEQGDSAMYLCASSFSGTSYNEQFFGPGTRLTVL.

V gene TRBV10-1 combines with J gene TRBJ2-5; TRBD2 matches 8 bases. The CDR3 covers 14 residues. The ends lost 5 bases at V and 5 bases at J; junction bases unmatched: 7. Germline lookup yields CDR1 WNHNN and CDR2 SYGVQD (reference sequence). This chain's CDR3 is CASSSAREEETQYF. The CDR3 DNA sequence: TGCGCCAGCAGTTCAGCGCGGGAGGAGGAGACCCAGTACTTC.

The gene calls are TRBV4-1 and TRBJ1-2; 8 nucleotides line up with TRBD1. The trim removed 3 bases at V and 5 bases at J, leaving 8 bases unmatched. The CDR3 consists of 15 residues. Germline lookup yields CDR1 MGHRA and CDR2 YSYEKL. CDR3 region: CASSQVQGAWYGYTF. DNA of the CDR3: TGCGCCAGCAGCCAGGTCCAGGGGGCTTGGTATGGCTACACCTTC.

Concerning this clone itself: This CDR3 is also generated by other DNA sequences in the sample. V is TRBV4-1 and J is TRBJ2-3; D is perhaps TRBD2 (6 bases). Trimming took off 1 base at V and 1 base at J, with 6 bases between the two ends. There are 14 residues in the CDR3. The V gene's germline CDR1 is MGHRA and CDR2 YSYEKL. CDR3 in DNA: TGCGCCAGCAGCCAAGGGGAGGGCACAGATACGCAGTATTTT. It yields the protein CASSQGEGTDTQYF.

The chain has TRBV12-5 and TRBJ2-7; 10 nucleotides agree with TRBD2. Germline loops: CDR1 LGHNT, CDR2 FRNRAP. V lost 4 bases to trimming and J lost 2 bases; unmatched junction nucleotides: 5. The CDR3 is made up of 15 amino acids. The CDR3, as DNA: TGTGCTAGTGGTTCCGGACTAGCGGAAACCTACGAGCAGTACTTC. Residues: CASGSGLAETYEQYF.

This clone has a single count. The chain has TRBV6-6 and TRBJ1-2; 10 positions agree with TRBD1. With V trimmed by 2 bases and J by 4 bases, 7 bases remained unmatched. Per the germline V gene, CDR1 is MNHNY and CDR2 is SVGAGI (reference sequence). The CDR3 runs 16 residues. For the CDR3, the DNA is TGTGCCAGCAGTTACCCGACAGGGGGCGGAGGCTATGGCTACACCTTC. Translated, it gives CASSYPTGGGGYGYTF.

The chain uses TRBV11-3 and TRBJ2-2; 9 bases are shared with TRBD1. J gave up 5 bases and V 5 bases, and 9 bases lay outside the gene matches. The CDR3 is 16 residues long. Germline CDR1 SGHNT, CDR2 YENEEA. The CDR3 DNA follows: TGTGCCAGCAGCCGTTGGGGACAGGGACGTACCGGGGAGCTGTTTTTT. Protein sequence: CASSRWGQGRTGELFF.

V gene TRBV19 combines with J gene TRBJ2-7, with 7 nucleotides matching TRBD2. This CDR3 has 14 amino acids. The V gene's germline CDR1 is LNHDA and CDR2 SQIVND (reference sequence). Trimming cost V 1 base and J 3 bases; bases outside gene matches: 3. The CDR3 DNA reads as TGTGCCAGTAGTATAGGGGCGGGAGTCTACGAGCAGTACTTC. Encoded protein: CASSIGAGVYEQYF.

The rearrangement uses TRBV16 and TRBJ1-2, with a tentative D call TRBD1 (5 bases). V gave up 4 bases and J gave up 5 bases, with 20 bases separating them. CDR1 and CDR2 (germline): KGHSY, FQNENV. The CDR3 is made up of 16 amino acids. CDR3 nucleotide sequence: TGTGCCAGCAGCCCCATGATGGGGGGGTCGTGGTATGGCTACACCTTC. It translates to CASSPMMGGSWYGYTF.

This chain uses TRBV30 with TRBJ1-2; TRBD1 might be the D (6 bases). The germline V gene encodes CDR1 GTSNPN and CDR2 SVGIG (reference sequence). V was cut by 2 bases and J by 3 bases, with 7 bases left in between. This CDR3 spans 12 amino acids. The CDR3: CAWSRTDYGYTF. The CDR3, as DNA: TGTGCCTGGAGTCGGACAGACTATGGCTACACCTTC. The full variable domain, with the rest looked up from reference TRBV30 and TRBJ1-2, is SQTIHQWPATLVQPVGSPLSLECTVEGTSNPNLYWYRQAAGRGLQLLFYSVGIGQISSEVPQNLSASRPQDRQFILSSKKLLLSDSGFYLCAWSRTDYGYTFGSGTRLTVV.

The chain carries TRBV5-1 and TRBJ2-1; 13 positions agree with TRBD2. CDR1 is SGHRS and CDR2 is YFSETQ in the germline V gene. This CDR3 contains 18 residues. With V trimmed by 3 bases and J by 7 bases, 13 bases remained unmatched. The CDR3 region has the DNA TGCGCCAGCAGCTGGGGGGGCCTACTAGCGGGAGGGCCGAATGAGCAGTTCTTC. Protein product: CASSWGGLLAGGPNEQFF.

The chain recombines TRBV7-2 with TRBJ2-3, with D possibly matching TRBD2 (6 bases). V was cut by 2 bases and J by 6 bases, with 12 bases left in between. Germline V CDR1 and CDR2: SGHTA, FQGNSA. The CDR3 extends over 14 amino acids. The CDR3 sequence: CASSLLAALDTQYF. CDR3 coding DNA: TGTGCCAGCAGCTTATTAGCGGCTCTGGATACGCAGTATTTT.

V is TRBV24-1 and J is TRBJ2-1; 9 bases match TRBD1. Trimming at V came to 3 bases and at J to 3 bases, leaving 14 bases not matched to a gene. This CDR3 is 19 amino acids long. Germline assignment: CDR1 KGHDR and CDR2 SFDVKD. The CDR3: CATSDLQNSGTGLYNEQFF. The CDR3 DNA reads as TGTGCCACCAGTGATCTACAAAACTCCGGGACAGGGCTCTACAATGAGCAGTTCTTC.

The CDR3 DNA reads as TGTGCCAGTAGTATAGACACGGCGGTAGCCTACGAGCAGTACTTC. Translating gives CASSIDTAVAYEQYF. The chain has TRBV19 and TRBJ2-7; no firm D call. The V and J ends lost 0 bases and 2 bases respectively, with 11 bases between them. The CDR3 runs to 15 residues. Germline V lookup: CDR1 LNHDA, CDR2 SQIVND (reference sequence).

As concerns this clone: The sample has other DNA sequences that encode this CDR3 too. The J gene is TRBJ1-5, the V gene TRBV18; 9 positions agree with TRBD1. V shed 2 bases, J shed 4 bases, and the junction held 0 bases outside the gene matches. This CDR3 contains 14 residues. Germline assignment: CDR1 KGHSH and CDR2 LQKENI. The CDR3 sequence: CASSPGQGNQPQHF. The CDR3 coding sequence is TGTGCCAGCTCACCAGGACAGGGGAATCAGCCCCAGCATTTT.

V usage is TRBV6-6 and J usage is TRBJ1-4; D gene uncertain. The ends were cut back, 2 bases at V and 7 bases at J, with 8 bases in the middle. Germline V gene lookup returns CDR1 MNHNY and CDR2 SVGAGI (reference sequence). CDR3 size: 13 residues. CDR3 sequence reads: CASSYTLAEKLFF. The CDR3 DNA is TGTGCCAGCAGTTACACCCTGGCTGAAAAACTGTTTTTT.

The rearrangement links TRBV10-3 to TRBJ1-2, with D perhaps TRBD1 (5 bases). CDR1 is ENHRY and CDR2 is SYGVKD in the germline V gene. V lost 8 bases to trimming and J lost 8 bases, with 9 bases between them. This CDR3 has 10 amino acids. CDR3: CAIAGEGYTF. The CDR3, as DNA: TGTGCCATCGCGGGGGAGGGCTACACCTTC.

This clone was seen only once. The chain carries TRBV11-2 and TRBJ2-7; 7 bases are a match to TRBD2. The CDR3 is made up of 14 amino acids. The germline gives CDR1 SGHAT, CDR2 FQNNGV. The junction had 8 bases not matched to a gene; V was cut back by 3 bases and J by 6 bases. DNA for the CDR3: TGTGCCAGCAGCTTTACCGGAGCGGGGCCCGAGCAGTACTTC. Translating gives CASSFTGAGPEQYF.

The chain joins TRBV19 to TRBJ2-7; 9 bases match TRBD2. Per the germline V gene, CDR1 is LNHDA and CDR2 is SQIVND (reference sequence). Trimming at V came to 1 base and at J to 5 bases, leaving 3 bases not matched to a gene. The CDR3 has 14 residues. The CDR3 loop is CASSIARTSDEQYF. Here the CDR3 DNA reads TGTGCCAGTAGTATAGCGAGGACTAGCGACGAGCAGTACTTC.